This T cell receptor (beta chain) was recorded in a study of cytomegalovirus exposure and HLA in healthy donors. A multiplex PCR was run with 60 Vbeta primers and 13 Jbeta primers. This table comes from immunoSEQ multiplex PCR, and its TCRdb copy is limited to in-frame clones, with some not included. The sample yields about 150,000 clones, over 75% seen once. Regarding the study as a whole: The study had only CMV serostatus as immune exposure information. TCR beta chain V- and J-gene trimming was linked, in a later analysis, to a missense variant in DCLRE1C.

This CDR3 contains 16 residues. Germline-derived CDR1 and CDR2 are GTSNPN and SVGIG (reference sequence). With 8 bases removed from V and 0 bases from J, the gap between germline ends came to 17 bases. With respect to this clone: Its antigen is undetermined.

This clonotype was sampled from a man aged 25-45 years in good health and CMV-seropositive. The chain carries TRBV30 and TRBJ2-6, with a tentative D call TRBD2 (6 bases). Input material: PBMCs. The DNA for the CDR3 is TGTGCCCAGGACGGGCGGGGCCACTCTGGGGCCAACGTCCTGACTTTC. Its protein product is CAQDGRGHSGANVLTF.